This passage covers 19 T cell receptor beta chains from one sample sequenced in a study of PD-L1 blockade in urothelial cancer. Specified time point: pretreatment peripheral blood. The assay was immunoSEQ multiplex PCR, and TCRdb's table has in-frame clones only and misses some. The sample has over 100,000 clones; 70% to 85% are singletons. Specimen: PBMCs, collected around atezolizumab (anti-PD-L1) treatment. Source of these receptors: a man aged 50 to 60 with urothelial cancer.

The rearrangement joins TRBV7-2 to TRBJ2-4; D is possibly TRBD1 (5 bases). V lost 5 bases, J lost 2 bases, and 19 bases lay in between. Germline loops: CDR1 SGHTA, CDR2 FQGNSA. The CDR3 contains 17 residues. CDR3 protein: CASSPDRTPATKNIQYF. The CDR3 DNA follows: TGTGCCAGCAGCCCCGATCGGACACCGGCGACCAAAAACATTCAGTACTTC.

The chain has TRBV13 and TRBJ1-5; D unclear. Germline V lookup: CDR1 PRHDT, CDR2 FYEKMQ (reference sequence). The CDR3 runs 17 residues. V was trimmed by 5 bases and J by 5 bases, leaving 22 bases between them. CDR3 loop: CASSTQLDGRKYQPQHF. The CDR3 region has the DNA TGTGCCAGCAGCACCCAACTCGACGGCAGGAAGTATCAGCCCCAGCATTTT.

In its sample, this clone was seen once. This chain links TRBV29-1 with TRBJ1-5; no clear D. The CDR3 has 12 residues. Trimming took off 5 bases at V and 6 bases at J, with 11 bases between the two ends. CDR1 is SQVTM and CDR2 is ANQGSEA in the germline V gene. The CDR3 loop reads CSVWASGQPQHF. CDR3 nucleotide sequence: TGCAGCGTTTGGGCAAGCGGTCAGCCCCAGCATTTT.

The chain links TRBV19 to TRBJ1-5; 10 positions agree with TRBD1. CDR3 length equals 14 residues. CDR1 LNHDA and CDR2 SQIVND come from the germline V gene (reference sequence). V lost 10 bases, J lost 8 bases, and 11 bases stayed unmatched. The CDR3 coding sequence is TGTGCCACCAAACGGGGACAGGGGACGGAGCCCCAGCATTTT. Protein product: CATKRGQGTEPQHF.

The CDR3 is CASSNRGGDGNTIYF. CDR3 nucleotide sequence: TGTGCCAGCAGCAACCGAGGGGGGGATGGAAACACCATATATTTT. The rearrangement links TRBV7-2 to TRBJ1-3, with D possibly matching TRBD1 (6 bases). In germline, CDR1 is SGHTA, CDR2 FQGNSA. The CDR3 sequence is 15 residues long. Trimming shortened V by 5 bases and J by 3 bases, and 14 bases separated the two germline ends.

This rearrangement joins TRBV30 to TRBJ1-2; 11 nucleotides align to TRBD1. This CDR3 has 16 residues. Per germline, CDR1 GTSNPN and CDR2 SVGIG (reference sequence). Trimming removed 2 bases from V and 4 bases from J; junction bases left unmatched: 9. The CDR3 sequence: CAWSRDRGARLYGYTF. DNA of the CDR3: TGTGCCTGGAGTCGGGACAGGGGGGCGCGTCTCTATGGCTACACCTTC.

The chain has TRBV18 and TRBJ2-5; TRBD2 matches at 8 bases. The V and J ends lost 4 bases and 4 bases, in that order; junction bases with no gene match: 5. Germline V gene sequence: CDR1 KGHSH, CDR2 LQKENI. The CDR3 runs 14 residues. CDR3 protein: CASSLNSGRETQYF. DNA of the CDR3: TGTGCCAGCTCACTTAACAGCGGGAGAGAGACCCAGTACTTC.

The chain has TRBV9 and TRBJ2-1; 10 positions agree with TRBD1. Per germline, CDR1 SGDLS and CDR2 YYNGEE. After removal of 3 bases from V and 4 bases from J, the junction contained 7 bases not matched to a gene. The CDR3 contains 16 residues. CDR3 bases: TGTGCCAGCAGCGCCCACGACAGGGGGCAATACAATGAGCAGTTCTTC. It encodes CASSAHDRGQYNEQFF.

The rearrangement joins TRBV27 to TRBJ2-6, with D possibly TRBD2 on 6 matching bases. The CDR3 has 16 amino acids. Per the germline V gene, CDR1 is MNHEY and CDR2 is SMNVEV (reference sequence). V lost 8 bases to trimming and J lost 0 bases, with 14 bases between them. As DNA, the CDR3 is TGTGCCAGCCGACCCCTGGGGGGCTCTGGGGCCAACGTCCTGACTTTC. This sequence encodes CASRPLGGSGANVLTF.

The chain links TRBV30 to TRBJ2-7; a possible D gene is TRBD1 (5 bases). CDR1 GTSNPN and CDR2 SVGIG come from the germline V gene (reference sequence). The CDR3 spans 13 residues. Trimming took 1 base from V and 6 from J, leaving 13 bases between them. The CDR3 DNA reads TGTGCCTGGAGTGAAGGGGAAAATCGCGAGCAGTACTTC. This translates into CAWSEGENREQYF.

This sequence joins TRBV7-3 and TRBJ2-1; 9 bases fit TRBD2. Trimming at V came to 2 bases and at J to 6 bases, leaving 2 bases not matched to a gene. CDR3 length: 14 residues. CDR1 is SGHTA and CDR2 is FQGTGA in the germline V gene. The CDR3 loop is CASSLAGGPNEQFF. The CDR3 DNA reads TGTGCCAGCAGCTTAGCGGGAGGGCCCAATGAGCAGTTCTTC.

This chain links TRBV18 with TRBJ2-3; D may be TRBD2 (5 bases). Germline V CDR1 and CDR2: KGHSH, LQKENI. The CDR3 runs 16 residues. The V gene lost 3 bases and the J gene lost 5 bases, with 18 bases spanning the gap. The CDR3 sequence is CASSPKWTRVEDTQYF. The CDR3 bases are TGTGCCAGCTCACCCAAGTGGACTCGGGTGGAAGATACGCAGTATTTT.

Remarks on this clone: Compared with germline, one end of the junction differs, possibly owing to a read error. CDR3 coding DNA: TGTGCTAGCAGCTTAGCGGGAGTGGAGACAGATACGCAGTATTTT. This codes for CASSLAGVETDTQYF. The chain carries TRBV7-7 and TRBJ2-3; TRBD2 aligns across 9 bases. Germline V gene data show CDR1 as SSHAT and CDR2 as FNYEAQ (reference sequence). CDR3 size: 15 residues.

This chain connects TRBV12-5 to TRBJ2-6; possibly TRBD2 for D (5 bases). V lost 1 base to trimming and J lost 0 bases, with 19 bases between them. This CDR3 spans 20 amino acids. Germline assignment: CDR1 LGHNT and CDR2 FRNRAP. Here the CDR3 DNA reads TGTGCTAGTGGTTTGGCCCCAAGAGGAGCGGAGGTCTCTGGGGCCAACGTCCTGACTTTC. Translation: CASGLAPRGAEVSGANVLTF.

V is TRBV5-5 and J is TRBJ2-5; tentatively, D is TRBD2 (6 bases). There are 20 residues in the CDR3. V shed 4 bases and J shed 3 bases, with 31 bases lying between them. Germline V gene sequence: CDR1 SGHKS, CDR2 YYEKEE (reference sequence). The DNA for the CDR3 is TGTGCCAGCAGCGCACCTCCAGGGAGCGGGCAAAACCGGTGGAAAGAGACCCAGTACTTC. It encodes CASSAPPGSGQNRWKETQYF.

V usage is TRBV7-3 and J usage is TRBJ2-2; 13 bases are a match to TRBD2. The J segment lost 5 bases and the V segment lost 5 bases, leaving 2 bases of the junction unmatched. The CDR3 consists of 15 residues. Germline V CDR1 and CDR2: SGHTA, FQGTGA. The CDR3 sequence: CASSRTSGSTGELFF. DNA for the CDR3: TGTGCCAGCAGCAGGACTAGCGGGAGTACCGGGGAGCTGTTTTTT.

This rearrangement joins TRBV5-4 to TRBJ2-5; the match to TRBD2 covers 7 bases. This CDR3 is built from 15 residues. Germline V gene data show CDR1 as SGHNT and CDR2 as YYREEE (reference sequence). J gave up 2 bases and V 4 bases, and 8 bases lay outside the gene matches. The CDR3 loop is CASSPGGHLQETQYF. The CDR3, as DNA: TGTGCCAGCAGCCCGGGGGGTCATTTACAAGAGACCCAGTACTTC.

The chain carries TRBV27 and TRBJ1-2; the D is unclear. The CDR3 totals 13 residues. Per germline, CDR1 MNHEY and CDR2 SMNVEV (reference sequence). V lost 0 bases and J 2 bases, leaving 4 bases between the germline ends. In DNA form, the CDR3 reads TGTGCCAGCAGTTTATCCGAGAACTATGGCTACACCTTC. It encodes CASSLSENYGYTF.

As concerns this clone: Additional DNA sequences in this sample encode the identical CDR3. The V call is TRBV7-2, the J call TRBJ1-5; no definite D call. CDR1 and CDR2 from the germline V gene are SGHTA and FQGNSA. V dropped 2 bases and J dropped 7 bases, with 9 bases sitting between them. This CDR3 has 13 amino acids. The chain's CDR3 is CASSLTGGQPQHF. The CDR3 nucleotides read TGTGCCAGCAGCTTAACGGGCGGGCAGCCCCAGCATTTT.